The 15 T cell receptor beta chains below all came from one sample that was sequenced in a study of blood T cell repertoires in COVID-19. Method: immunoSEQ multiplex PCR; TCRdb's copy keeps in-frame clones and lacks some. The sample lists over 250,000 clones; around nine tenths were seen once. The sample comprised peripheral blood. These receptors were taken from a woman between 40 and 50 years old who had recovered from COVID-19.

J is TRBJ2-1 and V is TRBV18; D gene uncertain. Germline-derived CDR1 and CDR2 are KGHSH and LQKENI. The CDR3 has 16 residues. The V gene lost 0 bases and the J gene lost 0 bases, with 9 bases spanning the gap. The CDR3 loop reads CASSPPFSSSYNEQFF. CDR3 coding DNA: TGTGCCAGCTCACCACCGTTTAGTAGCTCCTACAATGAGCAGTTCTTC.

The V gene is TRBV6-2 or TRBV6-3, the J gene TRBJ2-3; D may be TRBD2 (6 bases). With 2 bases removed from V and 1 base from J, the gap between germline ends came to 13 bases. CDR1 and CDR2 from the germline V gene are MNHEY and SVGEGT. This CDR3 has 16 residues. CDR3 sequence reads: CASSYLAPDRTDTQYF. In DNA, the CDR3 is TGTGCCAGCAGTTACCTAGCGCCCGACCGCACAGATACGCAGTATTTT.

The chain joins TRBV7-2 to TRBJ2-4; TRBD2 matches 7 bases. CDR1 and CDR2 (germline): SGHTA, FQGNSA. The V segment lost 7 bases and the J segment 8 bases; nucleotides outside the gene matches: 14. The CDR3 length is 15 residues. In DNA, the CDR3 is TGTGCCAGCACTCTGGGAGCCTCCGCGGGGGACATTCAGTACTTC. Protein sequence: CASTLGASAGDIQYF.

This clone was seen only once. The chain recombines TRBV18 with TRBJ2-7; D may be TRBD1 (6 bases). Trimming removed 2 bases at V and 3 bases at J, with 11 bases between. CDR3 length equals 14 residues. Germline assignment: CDR1 KGHSH and CDR2 LQKENI. The CDR3 DNA follows: TGTGCCAGCTCACCAGGGACAAGCCGCTACGAGCAGTACTTC. Translating it yields CASSPGTSRYEQYF.

This chain links TRBV10-3 with TRBJ2-7; 11 positions match TRBD1. The CDR3 consists of 13 residues. The V gene end was trimmed by 6 bases and the J gene end by 7 bases; junction bases not matched to a gene: 5. CDR1 is ENHRY and CDR2 is SYGVKD in the germline V gene. The CDR3 protein is CAISAGTGGEQYF. The CDR3 region has the DNA TGTGCCATCAGCGCCGGGACAGGGGGAGAGCAGTACTTC.

This clone has more than one count but fewer than ten. The sample holds other DNA sequences that translate to the same CDR3. The CDR3 is CASSAQGNYGYTF. The CDR3 DNA reads as TGTGCCAGCAGCGCCCAGGGTAACTATGGCTACACCTTC. The chain carries TRBV7-2 and TRBJ1-2, with a weak D call TRBD1 (5 bases). This CDR3 comprises 13 residues. V lost 5 bases to trimming and J lost 1 base, with 8 bases between them. In germline, CDR1 is SGHTA, CDR2 FQGNSA.

This clone was recorded once. This sequence joins TRBV5-6 and TRBJ1-5, with D hard to call. Germline V gene sequence: CDR1 SGHDT, CDR2 YYEEEE. The CDR3 spans 16 residues. Trimming took off 4 bases at V and 0 bases at J, with 14 bases between the two ends. The CDR3 here is CASSRMGGNSNQPQHF. Here the CDR3 DNA reads TGTGCCAGCAGCCGAATGGGAGGAAATAGCAATCAGCCCCAGCATTTT.

The rearrangement links TRBV28 to TRBJ1-2, with 11 bases identical to TRBD1. In germline, CDR1 is MDHEN, CDR2 SYDVKM. The CDR3 length is 15 residues. Trimming took 6 bases from V and 8 from J; bases not matched to a gene: 11. For the CDR3, the DNA is TGTGCCAGCAGCCAGGCCGGACAGGGGGCATTGGGCTACACCTTC. This codes for CASSQAGQGALGYTF.

This chain connects TRBV5-5 to TRBJ2-2, with a possible D match to TRBD1 (5 bases). Trimming cost V 4 bases and J 1 base, with 11 bases left between them. This CDR3 region has 15 residues. CDR1 is SGHKS and CDR2 is YYEKEE in the germline V gene (reference sequence). The CDR3 DNA is TGTGCCAGCAGCCGCGCCACAGGGAACACCGGGGAGCTGTTTTTT. Its translation is CASSRATGNTGELFF. Filled out from reference TRBV5-5 and TRBJ2-2, the complete variable domain reads DAGVTQSPTHLIKTRGQQVTLRCSPISGHKSVSWYQQVLGQGPQFIFQYYEKEERGRGNFPDRFSARQFPNYSSELNVNALLLGDSALYLCASSRATGNTGELFFGEGSRLTVL.

The genes are TRBV2 and TRBJ1-1; D perhaps matches TRBD1 (5 bases). The CDR3 length is 13 residues. CDR1 SNHLY and CDR2 FYNNEI come from the germline V gene. Here the CDR3 reads CGGTGGGGTEAFF. CDR3 in DNA: TGTGGGGGGACCGGAGGCGGGGGCACTGAAGCTTTCTTT.

The chain uses TRBV3-1 (or the pseudogene TRBV3-2) and TRBJ1-1, with TRBD1 matching 8 bases. Germline assignment: CDR1 LGHDT and CDR2 YNNKEL (reference sequence). The CDR3 is 13 residues long. V lost 8 bases and J lost 4; bases outside the gene matches: 6. CDR3 region: CASRATGVTEAFF. In DNA, the CDR3 is TGTGCCAGCCGGGCGACAGGGGTCACTGAAGCTTTCTTT.

The rearrangement joins TRBV18 to TRBJ1-6; maybe TRBD1 (5 bases). The germline V gene encodes CDR1 KGHSH and CDR2 LQKENI. V gave up 10 bases and J gave up 6 bases, with 16 bases separating them. The CDR3 has 14 residues. CDR3 protein: CATLGGGGNSPLHF. In nucleotides, the CDR3 is TGTGCCACCCTCGGTGGGGGAGGTAATTCACCCCTCCACTTT.

The rearrangement joins TRBV6-5 to TRBJ1-3, with D uncertain. CDR1 is MNHEY, CDR2 SVGAGI, per germline. This CDR3 has 16 amino acids. Trimming removed 3 bases at V and 3 bases at J, with 15 bases between. Written as DNA, the CDR3 is TGTGCCAGCAGTTATGCGGGCCCTCAATTTGGAAACACCATATATTTT. Translation: CASSYAGPQFGNTIYF.

The gene calls are TRBV7-2 and TRBJ1-5, with 10 nucleotides matching TRBD1. The CDR3 is made up of 14 amino acids. Germline-derived CDR1 and CDR2 are SGHTA and FQGNSA. With 5 bases clipped from V and 7 bases from J, the junction kept 5 bases outside the gene matches. The CDR3 loop reads CASSETGGRQPQHF. The CDR3 DNA is TGTGCCAGCAGCGAGACAGGGGGCAGGCAGCCCCAGCATTTT.

The V call is TRBV19, the J call TRBJ2-2; D gene uncertain. V dropped 7 bases and J dropped 6 bases, with 18 bases sitting between them. CDR3 length: 15 residues. Germline assignment: CDR1 LNHDA and CDR2 SQIVND (reference sequence). Written as DNA, the CDR3 is TGTGCCAGTACCAGATTAGCTACCTCCCCCGGGGAGCTGTTTTTT. It yields the protein CASTRLATSPGELFF. Using reference TRBV19 and TRBJ2-2 for the parts outside the CDR3, the full variable domain is DGGITQSPKYLFRKEGQNVTLSCEQNLNHDAMYWYRQDPGQGLRLIYYSQIVNDFQKGDIAEGYSVSREKKESFPLTVTSAQKNPTAFYLCASTRLATSPGELFFGEGSRLTVL.